This T cell receptor (beta chain) emerged from a study of blood T cell repertoires in COVID-19. Overall study: The United States, Italy and Spain were the sources of the acute and convalescent COVID-19 samples. Sources were T cells, B-cell-depleted T cells, or PBMCs; the material itself was cDNA or gDNA.

Per the original data handling: Reference gene primer amplification in the assay estimated nucleated cell counts. Sequencing was performed with immunoSEQ multiplex PCR; in TCRdb, only in-frame clones are kept and a portion is missing. The DNA was the basis for D and trimming; V, J and clone size are from that table. This table has some 99,000 clones, around 89% appearing once. Germline CDR1 reads MNHEY; CDR2 reads SMNVEV (reference sequence). This CDR3 has 15 residues. Losses at the gene ends were 5 bases for V and 0 bases for J; bases not matched to a gene: 3. Sequencing used peripheral blood. The genes are TRBV27 and TRBJ1-3; 8 bases line up with TRBD1. The TCR originated in a human donor in a cohort sampled during active COVID-19. As DNA, the CDR3 is TGTGCCAGCAGTCGGGGACAGGACTCTGGAAACACCATATATTTT. Amino acid sequence: CASSRGQDSGNTIYF.